This entry is about one TCR beta chain. Its antigen is still unknown. Other DNA variants within this sample encode the same CDR3. Sequencing was performed with immunoSEQ multiplex PCR; in TCRdb, only in-frame clones are kept and a portion is missing. This table has 150,000 to 200,000 clones, 60% to 75% appearing once. Trimming removed 0 bases from V and 0 bases from J, with 10 bases in between. This CDR3 comprises 16 residues. The germline V gene has CDR1 SGDLS and CDR2 YYNGEE. This specimen belongs to a study of shared clonotypes between healthy human individuals. Study outcomes and limitations: With few donors, the genetic and exposure-history diversity represented was limited. Memory subsets generally showed smaller estimated richness than naive subsets did. Rarefaction gave evidence that sorted-subset sequencing remained incomplete despite large depth. Expectations were that clonotype sharing among donors would be affected by sequencing depth.

The sequencing input was memory CD4+ T cells sorted from blood. Subset here: CD45RA-negative fraction. The gene calls are TRBV9 and TRBJ2-4; D ambiguous. The receptor was derived from a man younger than 40 in good health. The CDR3 is CASSVGRTLAKNIQYF. The CDR3 DNA is TGTGCCAGCAGCGTAGGTCGAACCCTAGCCAAAAACATTCAGTACTTC.